In its sample, the clone carrying this T cell receptor beta chain was seen a few times. The iRepertoire nested amplicon-rescue multiplex PCR amplified TCR alpha and beta CDR3s from RNA. A single record per CDR3 protein comes from TCRdb applying MiXCR to the multiplex PCR reads. The sample contains 170,000 or so distinct CDR3 sequences, about 47% of which appear only once. There are 15 residues in the CDR3. Trimming at V came to 5 bases and at J to 4 bases, leaving 9 bases not matched to a gene. Germline V gene sequence: CDR1 SGHTA, CDR2 FQGNSA. The entry originates in a study of glioma-infiltrating T cells.

V is TRBV7-2 and J is TRBJ2-5; 8 bases map to TRBD1. The receptor's source is a human donor with low-grade glioma or glioblastoma, undergoing nonglioma brain surgery, or in good health (not recorded which). The sequencing sample was made of glioma tissue, nonneoplastic brain tissue, or PBMCs (not recorded which). In nucleotides, the CDR3 is TGTGCCAGCAGCGCACCAGGGGGCGTAGCAGAGACCCAGTACTTC. The encoded protein is CASSAPGGVAETQYF.